The 23 T cell receptor beta chains below come from one sample, sequenced in a study of blood T cell repertoires in COVID-19. Clones were sequenced by immunoSEQ multiplex PCR, and TCRdb holds only the in-frame ones, with some missing. Seen here are under 300,000 clones, 85% to 90% observed once, and the top ten hold about 1.5%. The sequenced material came from PBMCs or T cells enriched from blood (not recorded which). The receptors come from a woman aged 45-65 years who had recovered from COVID-19.

V and J are TRBV5-5 and TRBJ2-3, with 9 bases that match TRBD1. The length of the CDR3 is 16 residues. Germline V gene sequence: CDR1 SGHKS, CDR2 YYEKEE (reference sequence). V trimming: 1 base; J trimming: 5 bases; junction bases outside the gene matches: 8. CDR3 nucleotides: TGTGCCAGCAGCTTGCAACAGGGGGCGTATCAAGATACGCAGTATTTT. Encoded protein: CASSLQQGAYQDTQYF.

The chain uses TRBV27 and TRBJ2-7, with a tentative D call TRBD2 (5 bases). The ends were cut back, 5 bases at V and 7 bases at J, with 12 bases in the middle. From germline, CDR1 is MNHEY and CDR2 SMNVEV (reference sequence). The CDR3 is 12 residues long. CDR3 coding DNA: TGTGCCAGCAGTAACCTTTTAGCGGAGCAGTACTTC. This gives the protein CASSNLLAEQYF.

This clone was seen only a few times. The rearrangement links TRBV5-4 to TRBJ2-3, with D uncertain. From germline, CDR1 is SGHNT and CDR2 YYREEE (reference sequence). The CDR3 sequence is 15 residues long. The ends were cut back, 0 bases at V and 1 base at J, with 9 bases in the middle. CDR3 residues: CASSLGGIGTDTQYF. The CDR3 DNA reads TGTGCCAGCAGCTTGGGCGGAATTGGCACAGATACGCAGTATTTT.

The chain couples TRBV30 to TRBJ2-7; 11 positions agree with TRBD2. The CDR3 contains 14 residues. V lost 2 bases, J lost 2 bases, and 2 bases stayed unmatched. Per the germline V gene, CDR1 is GTSNPN and CDR2 is SVGIG (reference sequence). CDR3 residues: CAWSTSGGAYEQYF. In DNA, the CDR3 is TGTGCCTGGAGTACTAGCGGGGGAGCCTACGAGCAGTACTTC.

The V and J genes are TRBV6-2 or TRBV6-3 and TRBJ1-5; D is unresolved. The CDR3 runs to 14 residues. Germline CDR1 and CDR2: MNHEY and SVGEGT. Trimming removed 0 bases from V and 2 bases from J, with 5 bases in between. For the CDR3, the DNA is TGTGCCAGCAGTTACTCCTACCGCAATCAGCCCCAGCATTTT. This sequence encodes CASSYSYRNQPQHF.

The chain carries TRBV4-1 and TRBJ1-5, with TRBD1 as a possible D gene (6 bases). The germline V gene has CDR1 MGHRA and CDR2 YSYEKL. The CDR3 is 13 residues long. Trimming shortened V by 1 base and J by 9 bases, and 10 bases separated the two germline ends. The CDR3 DNA sequence: TGCGCCAGCAGCCAAGTCGGGGGGCTGCCCCAGCATTTT. Translating gives CASSQVGGLPQHF.

This chain uses TRBV7-3 with TRBJ2-3; D is undetermined. V was clipped by 2 bases and J by 1 base, with 10 bases between them. The CDR3 loop spans 15 amino acids. Per germline, CDR1 SGHTA and CDR2 FQGTGA. CDR3 region: CASSLLALGTDTQYF. CDR3 DNA sequence: TGTGCCAGCAGCTTATTAGCTCTGGGCACAGATACGCAGTATTTT.

This chain connects TRBV5-4 to TRBJ2-7, with 8 bases identical to TRBD2. V was clipped by 2 bases and J by 5 bases; unmatched bases: 9. The CDR3 length is 15 residues. The V gene's germline CDR1 is SGHNT and CDR2 YYREEE (reference sequence). CDR3 nucleotide sequence: TGTGCCAGCAGCTTCGAGGGGACTAGATCCCACGAGCAGTACTTC. It specifies CASSFEGTRSHEQYF.

This chain links TRBV7-3 with TRBJ1-2; TRBD1 agrees at 10 bases. The CDR3 has 14 amino acids. The V and J ends lost 5 bases and 6 bases, in that order; junction bases with no gene match: 6. Germline loops: CDR1 SGHTA, CDR2 FQGTGA. CDR3: CASSEDRGRDGYTF. The CDR3 region has the DNA TGTGCCAGCAGCGAAGACAGGGGGCGGGATGGCTACACCTTC. Together with reference TRBV7-3 and TRBJ1-2, the CDR3 gives the full variable domain: GAGVSQTPSNKVTEKGKYVELRCDPISGHTALYWYRQSLGQGPEFLIYFQGTGAADDSGLPNDRFFAVRPEGSVSTLKIQRTERGDSAVYLCASSEDRGRDGYTFGSGTRLTVV.

This chain uses TRBV3-1 (or the pseudogene TRBV3-2) with TRBJ2-5; 10 bases line up with TRBD2. V was pared by 8 bases and J by 3 bases, with 6 bases of the junction left unmatched. CDR3 length equals 14 residues. Per the germline V gene, CDR1 is LGHDT and CDR2 is YNNKEL (reference sequence). The CDR3 reads CASRPAGGEETQYF. Written as DNA, the CDR3 is TGTGCCAGCCGGCCAGCGGGAGGGGAAGAGACCCAGTACTTC.

The chain couples TRBV7-2 to TRBJ2-7; possible D gene TRBD1, 5 bases. V lost 5 bases to trimming and J lost 1 base, with 12 bases between them. Germline V gene data show CDR1 as SGHTA and CDR2 as FQGNSA. The CDR3 is made up of 14 amino acids. The CDR3 bases are TGTGCCAGCAGCAGGACATTTATTTCCTACGAGCAGTACTTC. Amino acid sequence: CASSRTFISYEQYF.

This clone was seen more than once but under ten times. The rearrangement links TRBV2 to TRBJ1-2, with a weak D call TRBD1 (6 bases). V lost 9 bases and J lost 0, with 17 bases in between. From germline, CDR1 is SNHLY and CDR2 FYNNEI. The CDR3 loop spans 15 amino acids. The CDR3 DNA is TGTGCCAGTTGGACAGCACGCCGCCCTAACTATGGCTACACCTTC. This codes for CASWTARRPNYGYTF.

The rearrangement links TRBV27 to TRBJ1-1; a possible D gene is TRBD1 (5 bases). CDR1 MNHEY and CDR2 SMNVEV come from the germline V gene (reference sequence). The CDR3 contains 15 residues. V was trimmed by 5 bases and J by 0 bases, leaving 13 bases between them. The CDR3 reads CASSPWDSVNTEAFF. The CDR3 DNA is TGTGCCAGCAGTCCATGGGACTCAGTGAACACTGAAGCTTTCTTT.

The genes are TRBV9 and TRBJ2-3; unclear D gene. CDR3 length: 12 amino acids. V gave up 4 bases and J gave up 4 bases, with 7 bases separating them. Germline lookup yields CDR1 SGDLS and CDR2 YYNGEE. The CDR3 DNA is TGTGCCAGCAGCATCCCCGCAGATACGCAGTATTTT. Encoded protein: CASSIPADTQYF.

The V gene is TRBV7-2, the J gene TRBJ2-3, with 16 bases that match TRBD2. The ends lost 5 bases at V and 4 bases at J; junction bases unmatched: 3. The CDR3 has 16 residues. From germline, CDR1 is SGHTA and CDR2 FQGNSA. The CDR3 nucleotides read TGTGCCAGCAGCCCGGGACTAGCGGGAGGGGCAGATACGCAGTATTTT. The encoded protein is CASSPGLAGGADTQYF.

The chain carries TRBV19 and TRBJ1-2; 7 bases are a match to TRBD1. Looked up from germline, CDR1 is LNHDA and CDR2 is SQIVND (reference sequence). This CDR3 comprises 15 residues. The V segment lost 6 bases and the J segment 4 bases; nucleotides outside the gene matches: 11. CDR3 DNA: TGTGCCAGTAGACCTTCGACAGGGCTTGGCTATGGCTACACCTTC. Translated, it gives CASRPSTGLGYGYTF.

The genes are TRBV23-1 and TRBJ1-2, with 7 bases aligning to TRBD1. Being an ORF, TRBV23-1 has a function that is uncertain. The J segment lost 9 bases and the V segment lost 0 bases, leaving 19 bases of the junction unmatched. CDR3 length: 18 residues. For the CDR3, the DNA is TGCGCCAGCAGTCAATCCTCACCCCGACAGGGTGTGAGGGATTGCTACACCTTC. Amino acids: CASSQSSPRQGVRDCYTF.

This chain joins TRBV5-1 and TRBJ2-3, with a weak D call TRBD1 (7 bases). Looked up from germline, CDR1 is SGHRS and CDR2 is YFSETQ. The CDR3 loop spans 15 amino acids. V lost 6 bases and J lost 0, with 14 bases in between. The CDR3, as DNA: TGCGCCAGCATGCCAGGGGGAGGTAGCACAGATACGCAGTATTTT. Encoded protein: CASMPGGGSTDTQYF. The variable domain in full, with the rest retrieved from reference TRBV5-1 and TRBJ2-3, is KAGVTQTPRYLIKTRGQQVTLSCSPISGHRSVSWYQQTPGQGLQFLFEYFSETQRNKGNFPGRFSGRQFSNSRSEMNVSTLELGDSALYLCASMPGGGSTDTQYFGPGTRLTVL.

This clone was seen once. The J gene is TRBJ1-1, the V gene TRBV7-8, with no clear D. From germline, CDR1 is SGHVS and CDR2 FQNEAQ. V shed 5 bases and J shed 0 bases, with 19 bases lying between them. The CDR3 covers 17 residues. CDR3 in DNA: TGTGCCAGCAGCCACACGAGTAGCAGTGTGTTGAACACTGAAGCTTTCTTT. As protein: CASSHTSSSVLNTEAFF.

This chain links TRBV28 with TRBJ1-2; 7 bases agree with TRBD1. The CDR3 contains 16 residues. With V trimmed by 1 base and J by 4 bases, 9 bases remained unmatched. In germline, CDR1 is MDHEN, CDR2 SYDVKM. CDR3 nucleotide sequence: TGTGCCAGCAGTTTATCGGGAGGGGGCGACATCTATGGCTACACCTTC. It is translated as CASSLSGGGDIYGYTF.

The V call is TRBV10-3, the J call TRBJ1-2, with 7 bases that match TRBD1. Looked up from germline, CDR1 is ENHRY and CDR2 is SYGVKD. The CDR3 extends over 15 amino acids. With V trimmed by 6 bases and J by 7 bases, 14 bases remained unmatched. The CDR3 nucleotides read TGTGCCATCAGCCAGACAGGGCCCCTGGCGGGTGGCTACACCTTC. Amino acid sequence: CAISQTGPLAGGYTF.

The CDR3 loop is CASRDRGNTEAFF. The CDR3 DNA follows: TGTGCCAGCAGAGACAGGGGGAACACTGAAGCTTTCTTT. V gene TRBV5-5 combines with J gene TRBJ1-1; 8 bases agree with TRBD1. J lost 1 base, V lost 5 bases, and 1 base had no gene match. The CDR3 is made up of 13 amino acids. Per the germline V gene, CDR1 is SGHKS and CDR2 is YYEKEE (reference sequence).

V is TRBV6-1 and J is TRBJ2-2; D is undetermined. The CDR3 extends over 15 amino acids. V shed 2 bases and J shed 7 bases, with 14 bases lying between them. Germline values: CDR1 MNHNS, CDR2 SASEGT. The CDR3 reads CASSEYGQVVGELFF. The CDR3 nucleotides are TGTGCCAGCAGTGAATACGGTCAGGTGGTCGGGGAGCTGTTTTTT.